This entry lists 27 T cell receptor beta chains sequenced from one sample in a study of T cells expressing NK-cell markers. One entry per CDR3 protein, without DNA, is what TCRdb gives after re-calling the 5' RACE reads. The repertoire table contains fewer than 300,000 distinct CDR3 sequences. The sequenced material came from blood T cells: a sorted CD56 or NKG2C T cell subset, CD4+ or CD8+ T cells, or bulk PBMC T cells (not recorded which). All receptors derive from a woman aged 18 to 75 in good health.

The rearrangement links TRBV20-1 to TRBJ2-2; as DNA is missing, the TRBD2 call by TCRdb cannot be tested. Germline loops: CDR1 DFQATT, CDR2 SNEGSKA (reference sequence). The CDR3 loop spans 15 amino acids. The CDR3: CSARPSGSHTGELFF.

CDR3 sequence: CSALLRGGGTSNQPQHF. The chain joins TRBV20-1 to TRBJ1-5; TCRdb outputs TRBD1, but without DNA this stays unchecked. The CDR3 is 17 residues long. CDR1 DFQATT and CDR2 SNEGSKA come from the germline V gene (reference sequence).

J is TRBJ2-2 and V is TRBV28. The CDR3 runs to 16 residues. CDR1 and CDR2 (germline): MDHEN, SYDVKM. CDR3 sequence: CASSLSVGTFAGELFF.

The chain recombines TRBV7-2 with TRBJ2-3; the D call from TCRdb, TRBD1, cannot be confirmed without DNA. Looked up from germline, CDR1 is SGHTA and CDR2 is FQGNSA. CDR3 length: 16 residues. This CDR3 is CASSSTTGTGGYTQYF.

The gene calls are TRBV6-5 and TRBJ2-7; TCRdb returns TRBD1, unconfirmable since there is no DNA. The CDR3 loop spans 12 amino acids. In germline, CDR1 is MNHEY, CDR2 SVGAGI. The CDR3 here is CATRRGFFEQYF.

The V call is TRBV7-2, the J call TRBJ1-1. The CDR3 is made up of 12 amino acids. Germline CDR1 SGHTA, CDR2 FQGNSA. The CDR3: CASSPRTREAFF.

CDR3 sequence reads: CAMGGPNQPQHF. The chain is built from TRBV10-3 and TRBJ1-5; TCRdb outputs TRBD1, but without DNA this stays unchecked. This CDR3 comprises 12 residues. The germline V gene encodes CDR1 ENHRY and CDR2 SYGVKD.

This rearrangement joins TRBV12-3 or TRBV12-4 to TRBJ2-3; lacking DNA, the TRBD2 call made by TCRdb goes unchecked. CDR3 length: 14 amino acids. The CDR3 reads CASSEADTRGTVDF.

J is TRBJ2-3 and V is TRBV2. The CDR3 has 16 residues. Germline CDR1 SNHLY, CDR2 FYNNEI. CDR3 amino acids: CASSEIGLGPWDTQYF.

The chain couples TRBV29-1 to TRBJ2-7; checking the TCRdb D call of TRBD1 is not possible without DNA. CDR1 and CDR2 (germline): SQVTM, ANQGSEA. CDR3 length: 15 amino acids. CDR3 residues: CSVLQAGQNPYEQYF.

CDR3: CASSGGRAEGSETQYF. The chain couples TRBV6-1 to TRBJ2-5; TCRdb lists TRBD2, though no DNA is available to test this call. Per the germline V gene, CDR1 is MNHNS and CDR2 is SASEGT. The CDR3 consists of 16 residues.

The chain links TRBV7-8 to TRBJ2-3; TCRdb designates TRBD2, a call that cannot be tested without DNA. The germline V gene has CDR1 SGHVS and CDR2 FQNEAQ. The CDR3 sequence is 14 residues long. This chain's CDR3 is CASSPNGAPDTQYF.

The chain combines TRBV11-2 with TRBJ2-7; TCRdb's D call, TRBD2, is unchecked because there is no DNA. The CDR3 loop spans 17 amino acids. Germline loops: CDR1 SGHAT, CDR2 FQNNGV. This CDR3 reads CASSLEYRAGVRYEQYF.

The V gene is TRBV5-1, the J gene TRBJ2-1; TCRdb reports TRBD2, a call that lacks DNA to check it against. The CDR3 consists of 22 residues. The germline CDR1 and CDR2 sequences are SGHRS and YFSETQ. CDR3 protein: CASSLARTSGTSGSSSYNEQFF.

The rearrangement uses TRBV5-1 and TRBJ1-1. The germline CDR1 and CDR2 sequences are SGHRS and YFSETQ. The CDR3 has 14 amino acids. This CDR3 is CASRQGPRSTEAFF.

The CDR3 sequence: CASSAGLGNQPQHF. V is TRBV10-2 and J is TRBJ1-5; TCRdb calls TRBD1, which cannot be checked without DNA. CDR1 is WSHSY, CDR2 SAAADI, per germline. This CDR3 contains 14 residues.

This chain joins TRBV20-1 and TRBJ2-3; TCRdb's D gene call, TRBD1, goes unchecked for lack of DNA. This CDR3 region has 15 residues. The germline CDR1 and CDR2 sequences are DFQATT and SNEGSKA (reference sequence). The CDR3 sequence is CSAAVPGGAGDTQYF.

The chain recombines TRBV20-1 with TRBJ1-4; TCRdb indicates TRBD1, and absent DNA this call remains unverified. The germline V gene encodes CDR1 DFQATT and CDR2 SNEGSKA (reference sequence). The CDR3 sequence is 12 residues long. CDR3 sequence reads: CSARGTVEKLFF.

The rearrangement uses TRBV7-9 and TRBJ1-1; as DNA is missing, the TRBD1 call by TCRdb cannot be tested. In germline, CDR1 is SEHNR, CDR2 FQNEAQ (reference sequence). The CDR3 covers 13 residues. Here the CDR3 reads CASGPRSNTEAFF.

This sequence joins TRBV5-4 and TRBJ2-1; there is no DNA to check the TCRdb D call of TRBD2. Germline V gene lookup returns CDR1 SGHNT and CDR2 YYREEE (reference sequence). This CDR3 is built from 16 residues. CDR3 in amino acids: CASSLGSGRGNNEQFF.

The chain uses TRBV7-9 and TRBJ1-5; TCRdb proposes TRBD1, but this gene call is untestable without DNA. CDR1 and CDR2 from the germline V gene are SEHNR and FQNEAQ (reference sequence). The CDR3 is made up of 14 amino acids. Here the CDR3 reads CASSIGQQNQPQHF.

This chain links TRBV29-1 with TRBJ1-1; the D call of TRBD1 rests on TCRdb alone, since no DNA is present to check it. CDR1 SQVTM and CDR2 ANQGSEA come from the germline V gene. CDR3 length: 11 amino acids. The CDR3 protein is CSAGEGTEAFF.

V gene TRBV12-3 or TRBV12-4 combines with J gene TRBJ2-5; TCRdb outputs TRBD2, but without DNA this stays unchecked. CDR3 size: 15 residues. CDR3 amino acids: CASRPDGLPQETQYF.

The V gene is TRBV20-1, the J gene TRBJ2-1; with no DNA, the TCRdb D assignment of TRBD1 cannot be verified. This CDR3 spans 17 amino acids. Germline lookup yields CDR1 DFQATT and CDR2 SNEGSKA (reference sequence). The CDR3 sequence is CSFSISSGGYRYNEQFF.

The chain joins TRBV5-1 to TRBJ2-5; with no DNA, the TCRdb D assignment of TRBD2 cannot be verified. The CDR3 has 15 amino acids. The germline gives CDR1 SGHRS, CDR2 YFSETQ. The CDR3: CASSLEGLAAETQYF.

The CDR3 loop reads CATSDPTTESGNQPQHF. V usage is TRBV24-1 and J usage is TRBJ1-5; TCRdb returns TRBD1, unconfirmable since there is no DNA. The germline CDR1 and CDR2 sequences are KGHDR and SFDVKD. The CDR3 length is 17 residues.

The chain employs TRBV3-1 and TRBJ2-4. This CDR3 has 16 amino acids. The germline CDR1 and CDR2 sequences are LGHDT and YNNKEL (reference sequence). CDR3 loop: CASSQDPVLAKNIQYF.